What follows are 14 T cell receptor beta chains derived from one specimen sequenced in a study of Tregs in tolerant kidney transplant recipients. Produced via immunoSEQ multiplex PCR; TCRdb's table is partial and in-frame only. The listing records some 52,000 clones. The material sequenced was CD4+ T cells from blood, taken before the transplant. These receptors were collected from a human donor who received a combined kidney and bone marrow transplant.

A remark on this clone: Read data end 3 residues before the CDR3 end; the end is taken from the germline J gene. The V gene is TRBV30, the J gene TRBJ2-2; possibly TRBD2 for D (6 bases). This CDR3 comprises 13 residues. V was cut by 3 bases and J by 7 bases, with 12 bases left in between. Germline assignment: CDR1 GTSNPN and CDR2 SVGIG (reference sequence). CDR3 in amino acids: CAWRVGGHGELFF. The sequenced CDR3 bases are TGTGCCTGGAGGGTCGGGGGTCACGGGGAG.

About this clone itself: Read coverage stops 3 residues before the CDR3 terminus; the germline J gene supplies the remainder. The chain uses TRBV18 and TRBJ2-7; the D is unclear. The CDR3 covers 13 residues. Germline CDR1 is KGHSH and CDR2 is LQKENI. Trimming shortened V by 4 bases and J by 4 bases, and 11 bases separated the two germline ends. The CDR3 loop is CASSLEPRYEQYF. The sequenced CDR3 bases are TGTGCCAGCTCACTGGAACCTAGGTACGAG. The full variable domain, in which reference TRBV18 and TRBJ2-7 provide the parts outside the CDR3, is NAGVMQNPRHLVRRRGQEARLRCSPMKGHSHVYWYRQLPEEGLKFMVYLQKENIIDESGMPKERFSAEFPKEGPSILRIQQVVRGDSAAYFCASSLEPRYEQYFGPGTRLTVT.

Details on this clone: The read terminates 3 residues before the CDR3 end, so the remaining end is supplied by the germline J gene. The chain carries TRBV7-9 and TRBJ1-2, with D maybe TRBD1 (6 bases). V was trimmed by 5 bases and J by 0 bases, leaving 10 bases between them. CDR1 is SEHNR, CDR2 FQNEAQ, per germline (reference sequence). The CDR3 sequence is 14 residues long. Incomplete CDR3 DNA: TGTGCCAGCAGCGGACAGTCCCCTAACTATGGC. It encodes CASSGQSPNYG. The whole CDR3 sequence reads CASSGQSPNYGYTF.

Turning to this clone: Read sequence stops 3 residues before the CDR3 end, and the germline J gene provides the missing end. The chain combines TRBV7-9 with TRBJ1-1; D call uncertain. Trimming shortened V by 5 bases and J by 1 base, and 8 bases separated the two germline ends. The CDR3 is 13 residues long. Germline assignment: CDR1 SEHNR and CDR2 FQNEAQ (reference sequence). CDR3 in amino acids: CASSTTQNTEAFF. The DNA read from the CDR3 is TGTGCCAGCAGCACGACACAGAACACTGAA.

To note about this clone: Read data end 3 residues before the CDR3 end; the end is taken from the germline J gene. The chain carries TRBV5-1 and TRBJ1-5, with D possibly TRBD1 on 5 matching bases. V lost 0 bases and J 6 bases, leaving 13 bases between the germline ends. Germline V gene data show CDR1 as SGHRS and CDR2 as YFSETQ. The CDR3 has 15 residues. CDR3 DNA (partial): TGCGCCAGCAGCTTGGAAGGGGCGCGGAGTCAGCCC. Protein product: CASSLEGARSQP. The full-length CDR3 reads as CASSLEGARSQPQHF.

Points on this clone: The read ends 3 residues shy of where the CDR3 ends; the end is completed using the germline J gene. V and J are TRBV13 and TRBJ1-6, with no clear D. The CDR3 is 14 amino acids. V was cut by 0 bases and J by 4 bases, with 4 bases left in between. CDR1 is PRHDT, CDR2 FYEKMQ, per germline (reference sequence). The sequenced part of the CDR3 DNA is TGTGCCAGCAGCTTAGGTTCTTATAATTCACCC. This translates into CASSLGSYNSP. In full, the CDR3 is CASSLGSYNSPLHF.

Note on this clone: The read gets to within 3 residues of the CDR3 end, and the germline J gene fills in the rest. The chain has TRBV5-1 and TRBJ1-2, with D hard to call. The CDR3 runs 12 residues. Trimming left V 2 bases short and J 2 bases short, with 4 bases between. The germline V gene encodes CDR1 SGHRS and CDR2 YFSETQ. CDR3 loop: CASSLQNYGYTF. The CDR3 DNA, read in part, is TGCGCCAGCAGCTTACAGAACTATGGC.

This CDR3 is CASSPGTGQFPYEQYF. Incomplete CDR3 DNA: TGTGCCAGTAGTCCTGGGACAGGGCAATTCCCCTACGAG. V gene TRBV19 combines with J gene TRBJ2-7; 9 nucleotides agree with TRBD1. The CDR3 goes on 3 residues after the read ends, and that part is filled in from the germline J gene. V trimming: 5 bases; J trimming: 2 bases; junction bases outside the gene matches: 10. CDR3 size: 16 residues. Per the germline V gene, CDR1 is LNHDA and CDR2 is SQIVND (reference sequence).

With regard to this clone: The read halts 3 residues ahead of the CDR3 end, with the missing end drawn from the germline J gene. The rearrangement uses TRBV20-1 and TRBJ2-5; D unclear. CDR1 DFQATT and CDR2 SNEGSKA come from the germline V gene (reference sequence). V gave up 8 bases and J gave up 1 base, with 8 bases separating them. This CDR3 comprises 11 residues. CDR3 DNA, as far as it was read: TGCAGTAAGGTGTTCCAAGAGACC. Encoded protein: CSKVFQET. The entire CDR3 reads CSKVFQETQYF.

Concerning this clone: The CDR3 end lies 3 residues beyond the end of the read and is filled in from the germline J gene. The chain employs TRBV19 and TRBJ2-7, with 7 bases matching TRBD2. The germline V gene encodes CDR1 LNHDA and CDR2 SQIVND (reference sequence). The CDR3 contains 16 residues. The junction had 12 bases not matched to a gene; V was cut back by 5 bases and J by 2 bases. The part of the CDR3 DNA that was read is TGTGCCAGTAGTGGCAGCGGGGCCCCCCTCCCCTACGAG. It codes for CASSGSGAPLPYE. The CDR3 in its entirety is CASSGSGAPLPYEQYF.

Concerning this clone: The read ends 3 residues shy of where the CDR3 ends; the end is completed using the germline J gene. The V gene is TRBV2, the J gene TRBJ2-5; 13 positions agree with TRBD2. The CDR3 runs 15 residues. Germline lookup yields CDR1 SNHLY and CDR2 FYNNEI. V trimming: 7 bases; J trimming: 5 bases; junction bases outside the gene matches: 7. CDR3 DNA (partial): TGTGCCAGCATCCCGACTAGCGGGGGGCTGGAGACC. This translates into CASIPTSGGLET. The entire CDR3 reads CASIPTSGGLETQYF.

Points on this clone: The read halts 3 residues ahead of the CDR3 end, with the missing end drawn from the germline J gene. V usage is TRBV7-8 and J usage is TRBJ2-5; D gene unclear. This CDR3 contains 13 residues. Germline V gene lookup returns CDR1 SGHVS and CDR2 FQNEAQ. The V and J ends lost 3 bases and 2 bases respectively, with 7 bases between them. The CDR3 here is CASSFDLQETQYF. The CDR3 bases that were read are TGTGCCAGCAGCTTTGACTTGCAAGAGACC.

In the case of this clone: The read finishes 3 residues shy of the CDR3 end, and the germline J gene is used to complete it. This chain joins TRBV7-8 and TRBJ1-1; D possibly corresponds to TRBD1 (5 bases). Trimming shortened V by 6 bases and J by 1 base, and 12 bases separated the two germline ends. CDR3 size: 14 residues. Germline V gene sequence: CDR1 SGHVS, CDR2 FQNEAQ. CDR3: CASRLDTGNTEAFF. The sequenced CDR3 bases are TGTGCCAGCAGACTCGACACAGGGAACACTGAA.

Concerning this clone itself: The sequence runs out 3 residues before the end of the CDR3; the remainder is reconstructed from the germline J gene. The chain couples TRBV5-4 to TRBJ1-1, with a weak D call TRBD1 (6 bases). The CDR3 loop spans 14 amino acids. Germline CDR1 is SGHNT and CDR2 is YYREEE (reference sequence). Trimming cost V 3 bases and J 0 bases, with 9 bases left between them. Partial CDR3 DNA: TGTGCCAGCAGCTCCGGACAGCTGAACACTGAA. It encodes CASSSGQLNTE. Given in full, the CDR3 is CASSSGQLNTEAFF. Filled out from reference TRBV5-4 and TRBJ1-1, the complete variable domain reads ETGVTQSPTHLIKTRGQQVTLRCSSQSGHNTVSWYQQALGQGPQFIFQYYREEENGRGNFPPRFSGLQFPNYSSELNVNALELDDSALYLCASSSGQLNTEAFFGQGTRLTVV.